In this sample, the clone carrying this T cell receptor beta chain turned up once. Germline CDR1 reads SEHNR; CDR2 reads FQNEAQ (reference sequence). The CDR3 consists of 14 residues. Trimming removed 7 bases at V and 1 base at J, with 11 bases between. The sort gate was single viable CD3+CD4+CD8-CD45RO+ cells for memory CD4+ T cells. CMV serostatus came from serum IgG against pp150, pp28, p38, p52. Profiling relied on immunoSEQ multiplex PCR, and the TCRdb table lists in-frame clones only, not all of them. The sample consists of some 58,000 clones, about 74% of them appearing once. These data come from a study of memory CD4+ T cells and cytomegalovirus serostatus. At the level of the study: Healthy Belgian adult donors included roughly ten CMV-positive and some 24 CMV-negative people.

The TCR was taken from an adult in good health and CMV-seronegative. The sample was memory CD4+ T cells from blood. The chain joins TRBV7-9 to TRBJ1-5, with D maybe TRBD1 (5 bases). CDR3: CASNDGDSNQPQHF. In DNA, the CDR3 is TGTGCCAGCAACGACGGGGACAGCAATCAGCCCCAGCATTTT.